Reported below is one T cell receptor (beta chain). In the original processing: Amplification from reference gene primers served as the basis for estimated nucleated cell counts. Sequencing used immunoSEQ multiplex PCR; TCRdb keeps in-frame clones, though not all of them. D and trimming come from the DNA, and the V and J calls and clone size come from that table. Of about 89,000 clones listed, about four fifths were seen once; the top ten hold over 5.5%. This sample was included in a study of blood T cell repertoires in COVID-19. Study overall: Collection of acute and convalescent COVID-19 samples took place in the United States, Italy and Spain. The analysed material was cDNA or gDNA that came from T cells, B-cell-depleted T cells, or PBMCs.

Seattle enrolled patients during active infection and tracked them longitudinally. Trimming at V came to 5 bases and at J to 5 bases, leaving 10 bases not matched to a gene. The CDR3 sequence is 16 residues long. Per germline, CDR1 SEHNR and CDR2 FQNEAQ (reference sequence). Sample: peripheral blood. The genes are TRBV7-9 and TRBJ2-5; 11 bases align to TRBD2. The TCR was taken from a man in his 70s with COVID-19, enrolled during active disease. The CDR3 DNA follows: TGTGCCAGCAGCCCGGGACTAGCGGAGTCCAGGGAGACCCAGTACTTC. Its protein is CASSPGLAESRETQYF.